Each of the 23 T cell receptor beta chains below was sequenced from the same sample in a study of patients and donors after allogeneic stem cell transplantation. MiXCR was run by TCRdb on the RT-PCR reads, yielding one entry per CDR3 protein. In the table there are about 200,000 distinct CDR3 sequences, 35% to 45% of which are singletons. Sequenced material: blood, either unsorted or a sorted T cell fraction (not recorded which). These receptors all stem from a human donor who was either an allogeneic HSCT recipient or a stem cell or donor lymphocyte infusion donor (not recorded which). It is not recorded whose cells these are; they may come from a transplant donor.

The chain joins TRBV5-1 to TRBJ1-4, with D possibly matching TRBD1 (6 bases). In germline, CDR1 is SGHRS, CDR2 YFSETQ. CDR3 size: 14 residues. V dropped 3 bases and J dropped 3 bases, with 9 bases sitting between them. CDR3 region: CASSYGQPNEKLFF. DNA of the CDR3: TGCGCCAGCAGCTACGGACAGCCTAATGAAAAACTGTTTTTT.

The CDR3, as DNA: TGTGCCAGCAGTTACTCGGTCCTCCAGCTGGCGGGGAACTATGGCTACACCTTC. It encodes CASSYSVLQLAGNYGYTF. This chain uses TRBV6-5 with TRBJ1-2; D is ambiguous. V was trimmed by 0 bases and J by 2 bases, leaving 19 bases between them. The germline V gene encodes CDR1 MNHEY and CDR2 SVGAGI. This CDR3 region has 18 residues.

The chain couples TRBV19 to TRBJ2-7, with 9 bases fitting TRBD1. V lost 7 bases and J lost 7; bases outside the gene matches: 8. Germline V gives CDR1 LNHDA, CDR2 SQIVND (reference sequence). CDR3 length: 13 residues. The CDR3 loop reads CASKEQGAGEQYF. CDR3 nucleotide sequence: TGTGCCAGTAAGGAACAGGGGGCGGGAGAGCAGTACTTC.

The chain uses TRBV7-9 and TRBJ2-3; 8 bases are shared with TRBD1. Losses at the gene ends were 4 bases for V and 3 bases for J; bases not matched to a gene: 6. This CDR3 has 15 amino acids. Germline V gene lookup returns CDR1 SEHNR and CDR2 FQNEAQ (reference sequence). CDR3 sequence reads: CASSSRGLRTDTQYF. The CDR3 nucleotides read TGTGCCAGCAGCTCCAGGGGGCTAAGAACAGATACGCAGTATTTT.

This chain links TRBV5-5 with TRBJ2-2; TRBD1 agrees at 7 bases. Germline V gives CDR1 SGHKS, CDR2 YYEKEE (reference sequence). CDR3 size: 17 residues. After removal of 2 bases from V and 7 bases from J, the junction contained 14 bases not matched to a gene. As DNA, the CDR3 is TGTGCCAGCAGCTTACCTTACAGGGGTCCCTACATCGGGGAGCTGTTTTTT. It specifies CASSLPYRGPYIGELFF.

The chain recombines TRBV5-1 with TRBJ2-2; D is unresolved. CDR1 SGHRS and CDR2 YFSETQ come from the germline V gene. This CDR3 spans 15 amino acids. The V end lost 3 bases, the J end lost 5 bases, and 14 bases lay between the germline ends. For the CDR3, the DNA is TGCGCCAGCAGCTCCCTTACGCCCGGAACCGGGGAGCTGTTTTTT. Amino acids: CASSSLTPGTGELFF. The full variable domain, in which reference TRBV5-1 and TRBJ2-2 provide the parts outside the CDR3, is KAGVTQTPRYLIKTRGQQVTLSCSPISGHRSVSWYQQTPGQGLQFLFEYFSETQRNKGNFPGRFSGRQFSNSRSEMNVSTLELGDSALYLCASSSLTPGTGELFFGEGSRLTVL.

This chain uses TRBV27 with TRBJ1-2; possibly TRBD1 for D (5 bases). Germline V gene lookup returns CDR1 MNHEY and CDR2 SMNVEV (reference sequence). This CDR3 region has 15 residues. The germline V and J ends were trimmed by 4 bases and 5 bases, with 17 bases remaining between them. CDR3 in amino acids: CASSSDSTYLYGYTF. DNA of the CDR3: TGTGCCAGCAGTTCCGACAGCACCTACCTTTATGGCTACACCTTC.

The chain combines TRBV6-6 with TRBJ1-2; 8 positions agree with TRBD1. Unmatched junction bases numbered 7, after V lost 2 bases and J lost 8 bases. The CDR3 runs to 14 residues. The V gene's germline CDR1 is MNHNY and CDR2 SVGAGI (reference sequence). CDR3 sequence: CASSYRQGARGYTF. CDR3 coding DNA: TGTGCCAGCAGTTACCGTCAGGGGGCACGGGGCTACACCTTC.

This clonotype has only a few counts. A read error may produce the germline difference seen at one junction end. The V call is TRBV6-2 or TRBV6-3, the J call TRBJ2-1; 7 positions agree with TRBD2. The CDR3 is made up of 13 amino acids. CDR1 and CDR2 from the germline V gene are MNHEY and SVGEGT. CDR3 region: CASTRYLTRRGIF. The CDR3 DNA is TGTGCCAGCACCCGCTACCTCACTAGGCGGGGGATCTTC.

Only a few counts were recorded for this clonotype. The chain recombines TRBV25-1 with TRBJ2-7; 7 nucleotides align to TRBD1. The length of the CDR3 is 15 residues. The germline V gene has CDR1 MGHDK and CDR2 SYGVNS. The V and J ends lost 3 bases and 3 bases, in that order; junction bases with no gene match: 8. The CDR3 sequence is CASSDHRDRYYEQYF. The CDR3 region has the DNA TGTGCCAGCAGTGATCACCGGGACAGATACTACGAGCAGTACTTC.

This clonotype was picked up a small number of times. The rearrangement links TRBV20-1 to TRBJ1-1; D is possibly TRBD1 (5 bases). The germline V and J ends were trimmed by 4 bases and 0 bases, with 9 bases remaining between them. The germline V gene encodes CDR1 DFQATT and CDR2 SNEGSKA (reference sequence). CDR3 length equals 13 residues. CDR3 bases: TGCAGTGCTAATCCGACAGTGAACACTGAAGCTTTCTTT. Its translation is CSANPTVNTEAFF.

This clonotype has more than one count but fewer than ten. The chain recombines TRBV29-1 with TRBJ1-2; D is uncertain. This CDR3 has 12 amino acids. The germline V and J ends were trimmed by 1 base and 3 bases, with 6 bases remaining between them. The germline gives CDR1 SQVTM, CDR2 ANQGSEA. CDR3 coding DNA: TGCAGCGTTGAAGTCGGAGACTATGGCTACACCTTC. It codes for CSVEVGDYGYTF. Complete variable domain (other parts from reference TRBV29-1 and TRBJ1-2): SAVISQKPSRDICQRGTSLTIQCQVDSQVTMMFWYRQQPGQSLTLIATANQGSEATYESGFVIDKFPISRPNLTFSTLTVSNMSPEDSSIYLCSVEVGDYGYTFGSGTRLTVV.

This chain connects TRBV29-1 to TRBJ2-1; 9 nucleotides align to TRBD2. V was pared by 4 bases and J by 7 bases, with 5 bases of the junction left unmatched. CDR3 length: 13 residues. Germline values: CDR1 SQVTM, CDR2 ANQGSEA. In DNA, the CDR3 is TGCAGCGTTGCTAGCGGGGATGGGAATGAGCAGTTCTTC. Its translation: CSVASGDGNEQFF.

The chain has TRBV6-1 and TRBJ1-3, with TRBD1 matching 7 bases. This CDR3 region has 12 residues. The junction had 1 base not matched to a gene; V was cut back by 2 bases and J by 9 bases. In germline, CDR1 is MNHNS, CDR2 SASEGT. Here the CDR3 DNA reads TGTGCCAGCAGTGAACGGGACAGCACCATATATTTT. The encoded protein is CASSERDSTIYF.

The chain has TRBV6-5 and TRBJ1-2; 7 bases line up with TRBD1. There are 17 residues in the CDR3. The V and J ends lost 2 bases and 2 bases, in that order; junction bases with no gene match: 11. Looked up from germline, CDR1 is MNHEY and CDR2 is SVGAGI. The CDR3 loop is CASSYDPRQGLNYGYTF. The CDR3 DNA reads as TGTGCCAGCAGTTACGATCCCCGACAGGGCTTGAACTATGGCTACACCTTC.

V gene TRBV5-1 combines with J gene TRBJ1-3, with D perhaps matching TRBD1 (6 bases). The CDR3 sequence is 15 residues long. Germline V gives CDR1 SGHRS, CDR2 YFSETQ. The V and J ends lost 3 bases and 0 bases respectively, with 10 bases between them. CDR3 region: CASSSTGHSGNTIYF. The CDR3 coding sequence is TGCGCCAGCAGCTCGACAGGCCACTCTGGAAACACCATATATTTT.

This clonotype was counted a few times. The rearrangement uses TRBV6-5 and TRBJ1-6; no clear D gene. The CDR3 has 14 amino acids. The V gene's germline CDR1 is MNHEY and CDR2 SVGAGI. V was clipped by 6 bases and J by 8 bases, with 14 bases between them. Written as DNA, the CDR3 is TGTGCCAGCAGCCCTTCAGTCCCCCATTCACCCCTCCACTTT. This codes for CASSPSVPHSPLHF.

V gene TRBV2 combines with J gene TRBJ2-3; TRBD1 or TRBD2 may be the D gene (5 bases each). Germline loops: CDR1 SNHLY, CDR2 FYNNEI. V lost 6 bases, J lost 5 bases, and 9 bases lay in between. The CDR3 runs to 12 residues. The CDR3 region is CASRGPEDTQYF. Here the CDR3 DNA reads TGTGCCAGCAGGGGACCAGAAGATACGCAGTATTTT.

V usage is TRBV5-1 and J usage is TRBJ2-1, with D possibly TRBD2 on 5 matching bases. CDR1 is SGHRS and CDR2 is YFSETQ in the germline V gene. The CDR3 covers 12 residues. Trimming shortened V by 3 bases and J by 6 bases, and 7 bases separated the two germline ends. The CDR3 region has the DNA TGCGCCAGCAGCTCGCGGGCCAATGAGCAGTTCTTC. This codes for CASSSRANEQFF.

The rearrangement uses TRBV9 and TRBJ1-1; D unclear. Germline V gene data show CDR1 as SGDLS and CDR2 as YYNGEE. This CDR3 spans 14 amino acids. V was shortened by 0 bases and J by 2 bases, with 8 bases between the two germline ends. The CDR3 reads CASSVEPSNTEAFF. CDR3 DNA sequence: TGTGCCAGCAGCGTAGAGCCAAGCAACACTGAAGCTTTCTTT.

This clonotype was found a few times. V is TRBV24-1 and J is TRBJ2-1; D may be TRBD1 or TRBD2 (5 bases each). The CDR3 is 15 amino acids. V was clipped by 4 bases and J by 4 bases, with 13 bases between them. Per germline, CDR1 KGHDR and CDR2 SFDVKD. The CDR3 DNA is TGTGCCACCAGTGACCCCGGGACGGTTTACAATGAGCAGTTCTTC. This codes for CATSDPGTVYNEQFF.

The chain combines TRBV20-1 with TRBJ1-2, with D hard to call. There are 12 residues in the CDR3. The V end lost 5 bases, the J end lost 2 bases, and 9 bases lay between the germline ends. The germline gives CDR1 DFQATT, CDR2 SNEGSKA (reference sequence). The CDR3 is CSALDFNYGYTF. For the CDR3, the DNA is TGCAGTGCTCTGGACTTCAACTATGGCTACACCTTC.

In this sample, this clonotype turned up once. The V and J genes are TRBV28 and TRBJ2-7, with no clear D. This CDR3 spans 12 amino acids. V gave up 6 bases and J gave up 4 bases, with 10 bases separating them. In germline, CDR1 is MDHEN, CDR2 SYDVKM. CDR3 in amino acids: CASSRARYEQYF. The CDR3 DNA sequence: TGTGCCAGCAGCAGAGCGAGGTACGAGCAGTACTTC.